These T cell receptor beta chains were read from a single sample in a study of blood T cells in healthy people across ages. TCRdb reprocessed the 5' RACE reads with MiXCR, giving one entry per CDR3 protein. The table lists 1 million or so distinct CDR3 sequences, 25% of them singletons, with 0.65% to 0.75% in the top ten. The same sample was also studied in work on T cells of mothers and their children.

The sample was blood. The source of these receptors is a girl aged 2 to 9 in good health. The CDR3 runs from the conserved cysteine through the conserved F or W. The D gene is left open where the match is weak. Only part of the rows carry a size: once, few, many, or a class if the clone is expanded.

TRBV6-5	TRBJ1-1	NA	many	CASSYSTGNTEAFF	TGTGCCAGCAGTTACTCGACAGGGAACACTGAAGCTTTCTTT
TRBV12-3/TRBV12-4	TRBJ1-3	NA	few	CASSPDSYTIYF	TGTGCCAGCAGCCCCGACAGCTACACCATATATTTT
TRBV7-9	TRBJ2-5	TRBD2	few	CASSLEGLAVAETQYF	TGTGCCAGCAGCTTAGAGGGACTAGCGGTGGCAGAGACCCAGTACTTC
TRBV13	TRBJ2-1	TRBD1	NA	CASSSRQGIHEQFF	TGTGCCAGCAGCTCGAGACAGGGCATCCATGAGCAGTTCTTC
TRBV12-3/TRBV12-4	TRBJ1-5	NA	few	CASSLRTASNQPQHF	TGTGCCAGCAGTCTTAGGACGGCCTCCAATCAGCCCCAGCATTTT
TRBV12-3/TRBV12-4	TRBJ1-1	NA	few	CASSPTEAFF	TGTGCCAGCAGTCCCACCGAAGCTTTCTTT
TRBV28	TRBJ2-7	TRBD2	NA	CASSSQTREGYEQYF	TGTGCCAGCAGTTCGCAGACCAGGGAGGGGTACGAGCAGTACTTC
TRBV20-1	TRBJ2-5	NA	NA	CSYSARSETQYF	TGCAGCTATAGCGCTCGGAGTGAGACCCAGTACTTC
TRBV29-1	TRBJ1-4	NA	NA	CSVKGSEKLFF	TGCAGCGTTAAAGGATCTGAAAAACTGTTTTTT
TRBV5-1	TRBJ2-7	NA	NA	CASSRDTDEQYF	TGCGCCAGCAGTAGGGACACCGACGAGCAGTACTTC
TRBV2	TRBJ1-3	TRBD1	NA	CASSEGQGENTIYF	TGTGCCAGCAGTGAAGGGCAGGGGGAAAACACCATATATTTT
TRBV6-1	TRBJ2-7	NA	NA	CASSVGTNFFYEQYF	TGTGCCAGCAGTGTCGGTACAAATTTTTTTTACGAGCAGTACTTC
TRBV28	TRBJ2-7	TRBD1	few	CASRNRGEIYEQYF	TGTGCCAGCAGGAACAGGGGAGAAATCTACGAGCAGTACTTC
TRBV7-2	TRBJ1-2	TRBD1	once	CASSLGTGANYGYTF	TGTGCCAGCAGCTTAGGGACAGGGGCTAACTATGGCTACACCTTC
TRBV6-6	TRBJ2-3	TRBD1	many	CASSFRGPDTDTQYF	TGTGCCAGCAGTTTCAGGGGGCCTGACACAGATACGCAGTATTTT
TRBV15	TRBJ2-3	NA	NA	CATSLIRQGGETDTQYF	TGTGCCACCAGCCTTATACGACAAGGAGGGGAAACAGATACGCAGTATTTT
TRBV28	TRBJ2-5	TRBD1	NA	CASSYDGTAIF	TGTGCCAGCAGTTATGACGGGACAGCAATATTC
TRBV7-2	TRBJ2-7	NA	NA	CASSLTVSGSYEQYF	TGTGCCAGCAGCTTAACAGTCTCAGGATCCTACGAGCAGTACTTC
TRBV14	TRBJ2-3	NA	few	CASSQWAVTSTDTQYF	TGTGCCAGCAGCCAATGGGCGGTGACTAGCACAGATACGCAGTATTTT
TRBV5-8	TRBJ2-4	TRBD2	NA	CASSPGLAGDIAKNIQYF	TGTGCCAGCAGCCCGGGACTAGCGGGAGATATAGCCAAAAACATTCAGTACTTC
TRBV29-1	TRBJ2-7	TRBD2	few	CSVVPPGGAEQYF	TGCAGCGTTGTTCCGCCGGGGGGGGCCGAGCAGTACTTC
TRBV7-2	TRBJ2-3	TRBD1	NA	CASSFATGGLDTQYF	TGTGCCAGCAGCTTTGCGACAGGGGGTTTAGATACGCAGTATTTT
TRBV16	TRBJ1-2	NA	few	CASSQSIDYGYTF	TGTGCCAGCAGCCAATCCATAGACTATGGCTACACCTTC
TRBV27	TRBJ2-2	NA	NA	CASSWASRSGTGELFF	TGTGCCAGCAGTTGGGCGTCGCGGAGTGGTACCGGGGAGCTGTTTTTT
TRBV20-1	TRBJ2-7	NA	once	CSAAYGGTYEQYF	TGCAGTGCCGCCTACGGAGGAACCTACGAGCAGTACTTC
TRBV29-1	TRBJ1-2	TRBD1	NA	CSVEKGGDGYTF	TGCAGCGTTGAAAAAGGGGGCGACGGCTACACCTTC
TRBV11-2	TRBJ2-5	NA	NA	CASNIGFETQYF	TGTGCCAGCAATATCGGGTTCGAGACCCAGTACTTC
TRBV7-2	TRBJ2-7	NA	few	CASSLEGSFSYEQYF	TGTGCCAGCAGCTTAGAGGGGAGTTTCTCCTACGAGCAGTACTTC
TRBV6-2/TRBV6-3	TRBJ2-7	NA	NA	CASGGWPEQYF	TGTGCCAGCGGAGGCTGGCCCGAGCAGTACTTC
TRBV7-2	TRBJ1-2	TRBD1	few	CASSSYGQGSNYGYTF	TGTGCCAGCAGCTCGTACGGACAGGGGTCGAACTATGGCTACACCTTC
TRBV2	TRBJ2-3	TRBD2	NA	CASSVWTSGGPSTDTQYF	TGTGCCAGCAGTGTCTGGACTAGCGGGGGACCTAGCACAGATACGCAGTATTTT
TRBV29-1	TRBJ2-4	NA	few	CSVRWGTALDPSKNIQYF	TGCAGCGTTAGGTGGGGGACCGCTCTGGACCCATCCAAAAACATTCAGTACTTC
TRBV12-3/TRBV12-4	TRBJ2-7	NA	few	CASSLGGAIRTPYEQYF	TGTGCCAGCAGTTTAGGAGGGGCTATACGAACTCCCTACGAGCAGTACTTC
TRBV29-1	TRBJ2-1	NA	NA	CSVEGGAARHNEQFF	TGCAGCGTTGAAGGTGGGGCGGCCAGGCACAATGAGCAGTTCTTC
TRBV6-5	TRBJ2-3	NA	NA	CASREGGITDTQYF	TGTGCCAGCAGGGAGGGCGGGATCACAGATACGCAGTATTTT
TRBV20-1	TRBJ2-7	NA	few	CSARESGSYEQYF	TGCAGTGCTAGAGAATCCGGGTCCTACGAGCAGTACTTC
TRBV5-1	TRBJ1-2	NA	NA	CASTQGGGYTF	TGCGCCAGCACCCAGGGAGGCGGCTACACCTTC
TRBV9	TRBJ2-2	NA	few	CASSVVSSQDELFF	TGTGCCAGCAGCGTAGTGAGTAGCCAAGACGAGCTGTTTTTT
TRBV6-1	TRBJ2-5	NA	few	CASSVSYPLKETQYF	TGTGCCAGCAGTGTATCTTACCCCCTAAAGGAGACCCAGTACTTC
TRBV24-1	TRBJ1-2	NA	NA	CATSDPGYGYTF	TGTGCCACCAGTGATCCGGGCTATGGCTACACCTTC
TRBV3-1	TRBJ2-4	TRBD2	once	CASSPLAGGLVYF	TGTGCCAGCAGCCCACTAGCGGGGGGGCTCGTGTACTTC
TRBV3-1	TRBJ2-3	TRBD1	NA	CASSQDQTGRSDTQYF	TGTGCCAGCAGCCAAGATCAGACAGGGAGATCTGATACGCAGTATTTT
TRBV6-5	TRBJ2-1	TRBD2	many	CASSYPREAGGRDEQFF	TGTGCCAGCAGTTACCCCCGAGAAGCGGGGGGCCGCGATGAGCAGTTCTTC
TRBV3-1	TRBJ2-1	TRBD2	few	CASGSLAGYNEQFF	TGTGCCAGCGGAAGTCTAGCGGGGTACAATGAGCAGTTCTTC
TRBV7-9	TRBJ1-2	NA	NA	CARAEMSYGYTF	TGTGCCAGGGCGGAGATGAGCTATGGCTACACCTTC
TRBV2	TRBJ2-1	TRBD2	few	CASSELLAGDYNEQFF	TGTGCCAGCAGTGAATTACTAGCGGGGGACTACAATGAGCAGTTCTTC
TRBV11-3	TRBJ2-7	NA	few	CASSLAGLETYEQYF	TGTGCCAGCAGCTTAGCGGGACTGGAAACCTACGAGCAGTACTTC
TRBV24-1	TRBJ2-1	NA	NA	CATEPSGAYNEQFF	TGTGCCACCGAACCTTCAGGGGCCTACAATGAGCAGTTCTTC
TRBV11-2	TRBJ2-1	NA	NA	CASSLGRGSGNEQFF	TGTGCCAGCAGCTTAGGACGAGGGTCCGGTAATGAGCAGTTCTTC
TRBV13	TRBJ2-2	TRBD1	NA	CASTAEQGYGELFF	TGTGCCAGCACCGCCGAACAGGGGTACGGGGAGCTGTTTTTT
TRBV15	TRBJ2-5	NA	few	CATGTDQETQYF	TGTGCCACCGGCACTGACCAAGAGACCCAGTACTTC
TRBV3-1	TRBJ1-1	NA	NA	CASSQVRDGNTEAFF	TGTGCCAGCAGCCAAGTGAGGGACGGGAACACTGAAGCTTTCTTT
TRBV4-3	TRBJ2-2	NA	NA	CASSQDLGPELFF	TGCGCCAGCAGCCAAGATTTGGGTCCCGAGCTGTTTTTT
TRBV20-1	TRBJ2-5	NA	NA	CSAPRGDVGTQYF	TGCAGTGCTCCTCGTGGGGACGTCGGGACCCAGTACTTC
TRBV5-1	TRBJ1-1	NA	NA	CASSLVTSLNTEAFF	TGCGCCAGCAGCTTGGTTACATCCTTGAACACTGAAGCTTTCTTT